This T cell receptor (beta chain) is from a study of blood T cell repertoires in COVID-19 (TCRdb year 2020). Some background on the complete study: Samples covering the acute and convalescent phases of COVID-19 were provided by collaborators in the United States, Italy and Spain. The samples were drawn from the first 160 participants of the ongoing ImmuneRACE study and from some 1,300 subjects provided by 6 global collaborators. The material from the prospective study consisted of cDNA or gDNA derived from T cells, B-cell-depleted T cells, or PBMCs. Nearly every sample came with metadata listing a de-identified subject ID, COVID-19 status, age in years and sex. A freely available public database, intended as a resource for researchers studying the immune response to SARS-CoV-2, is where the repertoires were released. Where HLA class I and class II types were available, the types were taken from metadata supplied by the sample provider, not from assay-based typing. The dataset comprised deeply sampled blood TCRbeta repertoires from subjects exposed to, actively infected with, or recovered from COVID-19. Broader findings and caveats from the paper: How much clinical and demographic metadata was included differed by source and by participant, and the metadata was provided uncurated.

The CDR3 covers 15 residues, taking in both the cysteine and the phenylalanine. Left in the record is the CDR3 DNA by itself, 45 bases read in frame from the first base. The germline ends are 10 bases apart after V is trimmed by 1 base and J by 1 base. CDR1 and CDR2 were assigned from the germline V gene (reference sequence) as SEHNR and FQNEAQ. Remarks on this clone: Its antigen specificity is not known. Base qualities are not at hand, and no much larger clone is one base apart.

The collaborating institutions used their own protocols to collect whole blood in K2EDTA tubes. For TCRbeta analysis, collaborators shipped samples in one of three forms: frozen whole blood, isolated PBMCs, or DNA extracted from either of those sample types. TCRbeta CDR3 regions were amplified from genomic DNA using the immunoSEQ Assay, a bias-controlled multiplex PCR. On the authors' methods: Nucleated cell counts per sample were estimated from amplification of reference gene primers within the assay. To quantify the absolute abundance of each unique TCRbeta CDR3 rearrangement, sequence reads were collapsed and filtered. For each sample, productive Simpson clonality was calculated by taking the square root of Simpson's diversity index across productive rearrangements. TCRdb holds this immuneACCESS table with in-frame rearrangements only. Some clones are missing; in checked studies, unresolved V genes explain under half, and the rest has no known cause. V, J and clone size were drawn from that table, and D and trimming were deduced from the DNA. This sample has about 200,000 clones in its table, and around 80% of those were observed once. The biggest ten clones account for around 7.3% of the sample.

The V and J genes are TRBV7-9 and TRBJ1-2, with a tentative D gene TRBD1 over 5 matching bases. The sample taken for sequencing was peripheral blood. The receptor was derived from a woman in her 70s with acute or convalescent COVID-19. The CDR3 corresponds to CASSLVQGGNYGYTF. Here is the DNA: TGTGCCAGCAGCTTAGTGCAGGGAGGTAACTATGGCTACACCTTC.